These 29 T cell receptor beta chains originate from one sample sequenced in a study of blood T cell repertoires in COVID-19. TCRdb's table, derived via immunoSEQ multiplex PCR, lists solely in-frame clones and lacks some. The sample lists roughly 58,000 clones, about 78% occurring once. Sequenced sample: peripheral blood. The receptors were gathered from a man between 50 and 59 years old with active or convalescent COVID-19.

This clone was detected a few times. The V call is TRBV7-9, the J call TRBJ2-1; 11 bases are shared with TRBD2. Trimming cost V 0 bases and J 9 bases; bases outside gene matches: 1. From germline, CDR1 is SEHNR and CDR2 FQNEAQ (reference sequence). This CDR3 is 14 amino acids long. The CDR3 spells CASSLASGGAEQFF. The CDR3 DNA is TGTGCCAGCAGCTTAGCTAGCGGGGGGGCTGAGCAGTTCTTC.

V usage is TRBV5-1 and J usage is TRBJ1-3; D is ambiguous. This CDR3 is 13 amino acids long. The germline V and J ends were trimmed by 8 bases and 0 bases, with 9 bases remaining between them. Germline V lookup: CDR1 SGHRS, CDR2 YFSETQ. Here the CDR3 reads CASGGVSGNTIYF. CDR3 nucleotides: TGCGCCAGTGGCGGCGTCTCTGGAAACACCATATATTTT.

CDR3: CASSFQETQYF. CDR3 bases: TGTGCCAGCAGCTTTCAAGAGACCCAGTACTTC. The V and J genes are TRBV2 and TRBJ2-5; D uncertain. CDR1 is SNHLY, CDR2 FYNNEI, per germline. The V end lost 6 bases, the J end lost 2 bases, and 4 bases lay between the germline ends. The CDR3 has 11 residues.

This clone was recorded many times. This chain links TRBV6-5 with TRBJ2-7, with 7 bases fitting TRBD1. The V segment lost 6 bases and the J segment 5 bases; nucleotides outside the gene matches: 4. The CDR3 has 12 amino acids. CDR1 is MNHEY, CDR2 SVGAGI, per germline. The CDR3 spells CASSKTGNEQYF. DNA of the CDR3: TGTGCCAGCAGCAAGACAGGGAACGAGCAGTACTTC.

The chain's CDR3 is CASGLAGVTDTQYF. Written as DNA, the CDR3 is TGTGCCTCCGGACTAGCGGGGGTTACAGATACGCAGTATTTT. The V and J genes are TRBV7-2 and TRBJ2-3; 13 nucleotides agree with TRBD2. V trimming: 11 bases; J trimming: 3 bases; junction bases outside the gene matches: 5. CDR3 length: 14 residues. Germline V lookup: CDR1 SGHTA, CDR2 FQGNSA.

This clone came up once. V is TRBV10-3 and J is TRBJ1-2; TRBD1 aligns across 11 bases. Germline V gene data show CDR1 as ENHRY and CDR2 as SYGVKD. V shed 11 bases, J shed 8 bases, and the junction held 7 bases outside the gene matches. The CDR3 loop spans 12 amino acids. CDR3: CAVGQGAEGYTF. The CDR3 DNA sequence: TGTGCCGTAGGACAGGGGGCGGAGGGCTACACCTTC.

The CDR3 sequence is CASSFGQGGEQYF. In DNA form, the CDR3 reads TGTGCCAGCAGCTTCGGACAGGGCGGGGAGCAGTACTTC. This chain uses TRBV5-6 with TRBJ2-7, with 8 bases matching TRBD1. Germline trimming cut 2 bases from V and 7 bases from J; bases unmatched to any gene: 5. Germline V gene data show CDR1 as SGHDT and CDR2 as YYEEEE. This CDR3 region has 13 residues.

The genes are TRBV29-1 and TRBJ2-4, with D tentatively TRBD2 (5 bases). The germline V and J ends were trimmed by 1 base and 0 bases, with 10 bases remaining between them. Germline lookup yields CDR1 SQVTM and CDR2 ANQGSEA. The CDR3 sequence is 15 residues long. CDR3 sequence reads: CSVEGGSIAKNIQYF. The CDR3 DNA sequence: TGCAGCGTTGAAGGCGGGTCAATAGCCAAAAACATTCAGTACTTC.

This clone was detected only a few times. In DNA, the CDR3 is TGTGCCAGCTCACCCGGACAGGGTGATTCACCCCTCCACTTT. The encoded protein is CASSPGQGDSPLHF. V gene TRBV18 combines with J gene TRBJ1-6, with TRBD1 matching 8 bases. With 3 bases clipped from V and 8 bases from J, the junction kept 3 bases outside the gene matches. Germline V gene sequence: CDR1 KGHSH, CDR2 LQKENI. This CDR3 comprises 14 residues.

The chain uses TRBV7-8 and TRBJ1-6, with TRBD1 matching over 9 bases. Trimming removed 2 bases from V and 10 bases from J; junction bases left unmatched: 9. The germline V gene has CDR1 SGHVS and CDR2 FQNEAQ. CDR3 length: 16 residues. The CDR3 DNA follows: TGTGCCAGCAGCTTATACCAGGGACAGGGCACCTCACCCCTCCACTTT. It specifies CASSLYQGQGTSPLHF.

The rearrangement uses TRBV19 and TRBJ2-2; D gene uncertain. Germline assignment: CDR1 LNHDA and CDR2 SQIVND (reference sequence). CDR3 length: 16 residues. V lost 2 bases and J 4 bases, leaving 14 bases between the germline ends. The CDR3 sequence: CASSIQAFSTTGELFF. The CDR3 DNA reads TGTGCCAGTAGTATACAGGCATTCTCGACCACCGGGGAGCTGTTTTTT.

The rearrangement uses TRBV5-1 and TRBJ2-2, with 11 bases aligning to TRBD2. This CDR3 comprises 16 residues. Per germline, CDR1 SGHRS and CDR2 YFSETQ. V dropped 3 bases and J dropped 2; count of bases not matched to a gene: 3. The CDR3 region is CASSSGLADNTGELFF. The CDR3 nucleotides read TGCGCCAGCAGCTCGGGACTAGCGGATAACACCGGGGAGCTGTTTTTT.

CDR3 region: CASSRVPGVATEAFF. The CDR3 DNA follows: TGTGCCAGCAGTCGAGTCCCAGGGGTCGCCACTGAAGCTTTCTTT. J is TRBJ1-1 and V is TRBV6-5; D may be TRBD1 (6 bases). There are 15 residues in the CDR3. Germline CDR1 MNHEY, CDR2 SVGAGI. Trimming took 5 bases from V and 4 from J, leaving 17 bases between them.

The chain is built from TRBV11-3 and TRBJ2-2; no reliable D call. V dropped 5 bases and J dropped 1 base, with 11 bases sitting between them. Germline V gene lookup returns CDR1 SGHNT and CDR2 YENEEA. The CDR3 sequence is 15 residues long. The CDR3 region is CASSDRLGNTGELFF. The CDR3 DNA reads TGTGCCAGCAGCGATCGGCTAGGGAACACCGGGGAGCTGTTTTTT.

The chain recombines TRBV5-6 with TRBJ1-3; D unresolved. The CDR3 sequence is 16 residues long. Germline-derived CDR1 and CDR2 are SGHDT and YYEEEE. Trimming removed 0 bases from V and 0 bases from J, with 10 bases in between. CDR3: CASSLDRVSSGNTIYF. DNA for the CDR3: TGTGCCAGCAGCTTGGACCGGGTCTCCTCTGGAAACACCATATATTTT. Complete variable domain (other parts from reference TRBV5-6 and TRBJ1-3): DAGVTQSPTHLIKTRGQQVTLRCSPKSGHDTVSWYQQALGQGPQFIFQYYEEEERQRGNFPDRFSGHQFPNYSSELNVNALLLGDSALYLCASSLDRVSSGNTIYFGEGSWLTVV.

The chain recombines TRBV19 with TRBJ2-7; 10 bases fit TRBD1. The CDR3 is made up of 15 amino acids. J lost 2 bases, V lost 7 bases, and 8 bases had no gene match. CDR1 LNHDA and CDR2 SQIVND come from the germline V gene (reference sequence). CDR3 nucleotides: TGTGCCAGTAAAAACCGGGACAGGGGAACCTACGAGCAGTACTTC. Protein: CASKNRDRGTYEQYF.

This clone was observed a few times. V and J are TRBV9 and TRBJ2-1, with 7 bases matching TRBD1. J lost 0 bases, V lost 5 bases, and 8 bases had no gene match. The CDR3 covers 16 residues. Germline lookup yields CDR1 SGDLS and CDR2 YYNGEE. The CDR3 bases are TGTGCCAGCAGTCGAGGGGGCGGCGGCTCCTACAATGAGCAGTTCTTC. This sequence encodes CASSRGGGGSYNEQFF.

The gene calls are TRBV5-6 and TRBJ2-3; D is ambiguous. This CDR3 has 12 residues. The germline V gene has CDR1 SGHDT and CDR2 YYEEEE. Between the trimmed V and J ends, which lost 7 bases and 1 base, there was a span of 7 bases. The CDR3 reads CASGQGTDTQYF. The CDR3, as DNA: TGTGCCAGCGGGCAGGGCACAGATACGCAGTATTTT.

The chain recombines TRBV2 with TRBJ2-4, with D hard to call. This CDR3 contains 13 residues. V lost 5 bases to trimming and J lost 9 bases, with 14 bases between them. Germline V gene sequence: CDR1 SNHLY, CDR2 FYNNEI. CDR3 loop: CASSKVGGAIQYF. The CDR3 bases are TGTGCCAGCAGTAAAGTTGGTGGAGCCATTCAGTACTTC.

This chain connects TRBV5-8 to TRBJ1-5; D perhaps matches TRBD1 (5 bases). Germline CDR1 SGHTS, CDR2 YDEGEE. Trimming took off 1 base at V and 7 bases at J, with 12 bases between the two ends. The CDR3 sequence is 14 residues long. CDR3 in DNA: TGTGCCAGCAGCTTGATCCAGGGCCGGCAGCCCCAGCATTTT. It specifies CASSLIQGRQPQHF.

This clone appeared once. The chain recombines TRBV5-1 with TRBJ2-3, with a weak D call TRBD1 (6 bases). Between the trimmed V and J ends, which lost 1 base and 2 bases, there was a span of 11 bases. The length of the CDR3 is 15 residues. CDR1 is SGHRS, CDR2 YFSETQ, per germline. The CDR3 DNA reads TGCGCCAGCAGCTTGCGGGGACAAACCACAGATACGCAGTATTTT. Its protein is CASSLRGQTTDTQYF.

The chain couples TRBV3-1 (or the pseudogene TRBV3-2) to TRBJ1-1; D gene ambiguous. Per germline, CDR1 LGHDT and CDR2 YNNKEL (reference sequence). The CDR3 contains 14 residues. With 2 bases removed from V and 0 bases from J, the gap between germline ends came to 7 bases. CDR3 nucleotides: TGTGCCAGCAGCCAACAGAACATGAACACTGAAGCTTTCTTT. Translation: CASSQQNMNTEAFF.

This clone appeared a single time. The chain employs TRBV21-1 and TRBJ2-1; the table's D gene call, TRBD2, was not cross checked with the DNA. TRBV21-1 constitutes a pseudogene. There are 16 residues in the CDR3. CDR3 loop: CASSKVGSGGAYEQFF. CDR3 nucleotide sequence: TGTGCCAGCAGCAAAGTGGGTAGCGGGGGGGCCTATGAGCAGTTCTTC.

The chain has TRBV5-8 and TRBJ2-5; perhaps TRBD1 as D (5 bases). CDR1 is SGHTS, CDR2 YDEGEE, per germline. The CDR3 covers 15 residues. V was clipped by 1 base and J by 1 base, with 11 bases between them. The CDR3 DNA sequence: TGTGCCAGCAGCTTGTATGACCAGGGCCAAGAGACCCAGTACTTC. Protein product: CASSLYDQGQETQYF.

The V call is TRBV3-1 (or the pseudogene TRBV3-2), the J call TRBJ2-1; 10 positions match TRBD2. Losses at the gene ends were 0 bases for V and 10 bases for J; bases not matched to a gene: 6. Germline CDR1 reads LGHDT; CDR2 reads YNNKEL (reference sequence). CDR3 length equals 15 residues. The CDR3 sequence: CASSQDAASGGEQFF. The CDR3 DNA reads as TGTGCCAGCAGCCAAGATGCGGCTAGCGGGGGAGAGCAGTTCTTC.

The chain carries TRBV5-1 and TRBJ1-1, with 10 bases fitting TRBD1. J lost 8 bases, V lost 4 bases, and 8 bases had no gene match. The germline V gene encodes CDR1 SGHRS and CDR2 YFSETQ. This CDR3 spans 14 amino acids. The CDR3 region has the DNA TGCGCCAGCAGCGGGACAGGGGCACGAGCCGAAGCTTTCTTT. As protein: CASSGTGARAEAFF. The variable domain in full, with the rest retrieved from reference TRBV5-1 and TRBJ1-1, is KAGVTQTPRYLIKTRGQQVTLSCSPISGHRSVSWYQQTPGQGLQFLFEYFSETQRNKGNFPGRFSGRQFSNSRSEMNVSTLELGDSALYLCASSGTGARAEAFFGQGTRLTVV.

The chain links TRBV11-3 to TRBJ1-1; unclear D gene. CDR1 and CDR2 from the germline V gene are SGHNT and YENEEA. V gave up 5 bases and J gave up 0 bases, with 16 bases separating them. CDR3 length: 16 residues. The CDR3 reads CASSPGLAQVNTEAFF. Written as DNA, the CDR3 is TGTGCCAGCAGCCCGGGCCTAGCGCAAGTGAACACTGAAGCTTTCTTT.

The chain joins TRBV15 to TRBJ1-5; TRBD1 matches 8 bases. The germline V gene has CDR1 LNHNV and CDR2 YYDKDF (reference sequence). V lost 3 bases and J lost 8; bases outside the gene matches: 6. This CDR3 is 14 amino acids long. The CDR3 here is CATSRDREDEPQHF. In DNA, the CDR3 is TGTGCCACCAGCAGGGACAGGGAAGACGAGCCCCAGCATTTT.

In DNA form, the CDR3 reads TGTGCCTGGAAGGGGGGGTCTAGTTCCTACAATGAGCAGTTCTTC. Translating it yields CAWKGGSSSYNEQFF. The V call is TRBV30, the J call TRBJ2-1, with a tentative D call TRBD2 (7 bases). Deletions cut 4 bases from V and 1 base from J, with 14 bases between. Per the germline V gene, CDR1 is GTSNPN and CDR2 is SVGIG (reference sequence). This CDR3 region has 15 residues.